Below, 8 T cell receptor beta chains from the same sample are listed, as sequenced in a study of spatial heterogeneity in lung cancer (dated by TCRdb to about 2019). Taken with the paper, the label for time point translates to: sample taken at primary tumor resection. Library preparation employed 5' RACE. Sequencer: NextSeq 500. The public reads were run again by TCRdb, first through fastp at Q25 and then through MiXCR, and only productive beta chains were kept. Merged by CDR3 protein, the rows form single entries marked with the most common genes and DNA. The sample has tens of thousands of distinct CDR3 sequences on record, roughly 8% of them singletons. The leading ten clones occupy 28% of the sample. This specimen consisted of PBMCs, obtained at surgery. These TCRs come from a male donor with early-stage non-small cell lung cancer.

The V and J genes are TRBV12-3 or TRBV12-4 and TRBJ1-5; D not certain. The CDR3 consists of 15 residues. Trimming stripped 2 bases from V and 0 bases from J, with 8 bases between. In nucleotides, the CDR3 is TGTGCCAGCAGTTTAACAGCGTATAGCAATCAGCCCCAGCATTTT. As protein: CASSLTAYSNQPQHF.

This clonotype was counted ten times or more. J is TRBJ2-3 and V is TRBV29-1, with 9 bases fitting TRBD2. Germline CDR1 is SQVTM and CDR2 is ANQGSEA. J gave up 0 bases and V 7 bases, and 14 bases lay outside the gene matches. The length of the CDR3 is 17 residues. In nucleotides, the CDR3 is TGCAGCGCATCCCGGGTCACTAGCGGGTACAGCACAGATACGCAGTATTTT. Amino acid sequence: CSASRVTSGYSTDTQYF.

Note on this clonotype: A much more abundant neighbour one base away suggests this may be a read error. This rearrangement joins TRBV7-9 to TRBJ2-5; D might be TRBD1 (5 bases). This CDR3 spans 13 amino acids. The germline V gene encodes CDR1 SEHNR and CDR2 FQNEAQ (reference sequence). V was shortened by 2 bases and J by 6 bases, with 10 bases between the two germline ends. The CDR3 region is CASSLFQGKTQYF. DNA for the CDR3: TGTGCCAGCAGCTTATTCCAGGGAAAGACCCAGTACTTC.

This clonotype was counted ten times or more. The chain joins TRBV9 to TRBJ2-7, with 7 bases that match TRBD2. CDR1 SGDLS and CDR2 YYNGEE come from the germline V gene. The CDR3 sequence is 14 residues long. Losses at the gene ends were 4 bases for V and 2 bases for J; bases not matched to a gene: 6. In DNA, the CDR3 is TGTGCCAGCAGCCGGAGCGGGGCCCCCTACGAGCAGTACTTC. Its translation: CASSRSGAPYEQYF.

A few counts support this clonotype. The chain employs TRBV18 and TRBJ1-3; 7 bases match TRBD1. The CDR3 is made up of 15 amino acids. CDR1 and CDR2 (germline): KGHSH, LQKENI. Losses at the gene ends were 4 bases for V and 0 bases for J; bases not matched to a gene: 3. This CDR3 reads CASSRDRFSGNTIYF. CDR3 sequence (DNA): TGTGCCAGCTCACGGGACAGATTCTCTGGAAACACCATATATTTT.

V is TRBV6-2 or TRBV6-3 and J is TRBJ1-1; no firm D call. The CDR3 consists of 13 residues. From germline, CDR1 is MNHEY and CDR2 SVGEGT. The V end was cut by 7 bases, the J end by 0 bases, with 9 bases between. As DNA, the CDR3 is TGTGCCAGCAAAATGCAGGTGAACACTGAAGCTTTCTTT. It codes for CASKMQVNTEAFF.

In its sample, this clonotype was seen a few times. This chain links TRBV20-1 with TRBJ2-5; a weak D match, TRBD1 (6 bases). This CDR3 region has 13 residues. Germline loops: CDR1 DFQATT, CDR2 SNEGSKA (reference sequence). Trimming left V 2 bases short and J 3 bases short, with 10 bases between. The CDR3 DNA is TGCAGTGCTAGACGGACAGCTAAAGAGACCCAGTACTTC. It encodes CSARRTAKETQYF.

This clonotype was picked up a small number of times. The rearrangement joins TRBV29-1 to TRBJ1-5, with 7 bases fitting TRBD1. The V gene's germline CDR1 is SQVTM and CDR2 ANQGSEA. This CDR3 has 16 amino acids. V lost 5 bases, J lost 7 bases, and 17 bases stayed unmatched. The DNA for the CDR3 is TGCAGCGTTAGGGACAGCCCAGAAACGAAGGAACAGCCCCAGCATTTT. As protein: CSVRDSPETKEQPQHF.